These 21 T cell receptor beta chains share one sample of origin, sequenced in a study of cytomegalovirus exposure and HLA in healthy donors. Primers: 60 Vbeta forward and 13 Jbeta reverse. The method was immunoSEQ multiplex PCR; TCRdb's version includes in-frame clones alone and lacks a portion of them. The sample holds approximately 120,000 clones, more than 60% seen once. The specimen was PBMCs. The receptors here all came from a woman aged 55-69 years in good health and CMV-seropositive.

The chain recombines TRBV6-1 with TRBJ1-4; D possibly corresponds to TRBD1 (5 bases). The CDR3 covers 14 residues. The germline CDR1 and CDR2 sequences are MNHNS and SASEGT. Trimming removed 6 bases from V and 7 bases from J, with 15 bases in between. CDR3: CASSESRAGEKLFF. CDR3 in DNA: TGTGCCAGCAGCGAATCCAGGGCCGGTGAAAAACTGTTTTTT.

This chain joins TRBV28 and TRBJ1-6; D not resolved. Germline-derived CDR1 and CDR2 are MDHEN and SYDVKM. The CDR3 totals 16 residues. The germline V and J ends were trimmed by 2 bases and 2 bases, with 10 bases remaining between them. DNA for the CDR3: TGTGCCAGCAGTTTAGACGGAGTAACCTATAATTCACCCCTCCACTTT. Amino acid sequence: CASSLDGVTYNSPLHF.

This chain connects TRBV7-2 to TRBJ2-1, with 8 bases matching TRBD1. Germline V gene lookup returns CDR1 SGHTA and CDR2 FQGNSA. The CDR3 has 15 residues. The junction had 8 bases not matched to a gene; V was cut back by 4 bases and J by 6 bases. CDR3 loop: CASSSTGTGSNEQFF. CDR3 nucleotides: TGTGCCAGCAGCTCCACCGGGACAGGAAGCAATGAGCAGTTCTTC.

The chain is built from TRBV27 and TRBJ2-7, with TRBD1 matching over 8 bases. V shed 0 bases and J 2 bases; nucleotides not matched to a gene: 3. The CDR3 is 15 amino acids. Germline V CDR1 and CDR2: MNHEY, SMNVEV (reference sequence). CDR3 DNA: TGTGCCAGCAGTTTATCGACAGGGGCGGCCTACGAGCAGTACTTC. Translation gives CASSLSTGAAYEQYF.

V usage is TRBV10-2 and J usage is TRBJ2-7; 7 bases are a match to TRBD1. J was trimmed by 3 bases and V by 6 bases; bases with no gene match: 5. This CDR3 is built from 13 residues. The germline V gene has CDR1 WSHSY and CDR2 SAAADI. The CDR3 loop reads CASSRDRFYEQYF. For the CDR3, the DNA is TGCGCCAGCAGCAGGGACAGATTCTACGAGCAGTACTTC.

This clone was seen more than once but under ten times. The rearrangement links TRBV7-9 to TRBJ1-1, with a possible D match to TRBD1 (5 bases). Trimming removed 0 bases at V and 0 bases at J, with 20 bases between. The germline gives CDR1 SEHNR, CDR2 FQNEAQ (reference sequence). The CDR3 loop spans 19 amino acids. The CDR3 nucleotides are TGTGCCAGCAGCTTAGCGTTACAGGTGAGAAAGGAGATGAACACTGAAGCTTTCTTT. Translation: CASSLALQVRKEMNTEAFF. Drawing the rest from reference TRBV7-9 and TRBJ1-1, the complete variable domain is DTGVSQNPRHKITKRGQNVTFRCDPISEHNRLYWYRQTLGQGPEFLTYFQNEAQLEKSRLLSDRFSAERPKGSFSTLEIQRTEQGDSAMYLCASSLALQVRKEMNTEAFFGQGTRLTVV.

In this sample, this clone turned up a few times. The chain carries TRBV25-1 and TRBJ2-7, with D possibly matching TRBD1 (6 bases). The V gene lost 2 bases and the J gene lost 5 bases, with 13 bases spanning the gap. This CDR3 contains 14 residues. Germline-derived CDR1 and CDR2 are MGHDK and SYGVNS. The CDR3 spells CASSEDSRGNEQYF. The CDR3 DNA sequence: TGTGCCAGCAGTGAAGACTCCAGGGGCAACGAGCAGTACTTC.

The CDR3 DNA reads as TGCGCCAGCAGCTTGGTACTAGCGGGAGGTTACTCCTACAATGAGCAGTTCTTC. This gives the protein CASSLVLAGGYSYNEQFF. The chain uses TRBV5-1 and TRBJ2-1, with TRBD2 identical over 12 bases. The CDR3 sequence is 18 residues long. The V and J ends lost 0 bases and 0 bases, in that order; junction bases with no gene match: 4. Germline V gene lookup returns CDR1 SGHRS and CDR2 YFSETQ. The full variable domain, rest sourced from reference TRBV5-1 and TRBJ2-1, is KAGVTQTPRYLIKTRGQQVTLSCSPISGHRSVSWYQQTPGQGLQFLFEYFSETQRNKGNFPGRFSGRQFSNSRSEMNVSTLELGDSALYLCASSLVLAGGYSYNEQFFGPGTRLTVL.

The chain uses TRBV7-9 and TRBJ2-1; D might be TRBD1 (6 bases). The CDR3 runs 13 residues. Trimming stripped 2 bases from V and 6 bases from J, with 8 bases between. CDR1 SEHNR and CDR2 FQNEAQ come from the germline V gene (reference sequence). The CDR3 DNA is TGTGCCAGCAGCTTATTAGGGGGCAATGAGCAGTTCTTC. It is translated as CASSLLGGNEQFF.

DNA of the CDR3: TGTGCCAGCAGTCTCGGACACGTCTATGGCTACACCTTC. Residues: CASSLGHVYGYTF. The V and J genes are TRBV27 and TRBJ1-2; D is perhaps TRBD1 (5 bases). The CDR3 consists of 13 residues. Germline CDR1 reads MNHEY; CDR2 reads SMNVEV (reference sequence). Trimming left V 5 bases short and J 4 bases short, with 11 bases between.

The chain couples TRBV4-2 to TRBJ2-7, with 8 bases aligning to TRBD1. The junction had 4 bases not matched to a gene; V was cut back by 1 base and J by 2 bases. Germline assignment: CDR1 LGHNA and CDR2 YNFKEQ. This CDR3 contains 15 residues. This CDR3 reads CASSQVGDRTYEQYF. CDR3 DNA: TGTGCCAGCAGCCAAGTCGGGGACAGGACCTACGAGCAGTACTTC.

The chain employs TRBV25-1 and TRBJ1-3, with D possibly TRBD1 on 6 matching bases. This CDR3 has 13 residues. The germline gives CDR1 MGHDK, CDR2 SYGVNS. Trimming stripped 10 bases from V and 7 bases from J, with 17 bases between. The CDR3 loop reads CATGQPTGNTIYF. The CDR3 coding sequence is TGTGCCACCGGACAGCCAACAGGGAACACCATATATTTT.

The V call is TRBV25-1, the J call TRBJ2-6; 7 bases map to TRBD2. Germline V gives CDR1 MGHDK, CDR2 SYGVNS. The J segment lost 4 bases and the V segment lost 10 bases, leaving 4 bases of the junction unmatched. This CDR3 is built from 13 residues. CDR3 amino acids: CATQAGGANVLTF. The CDR3 DNA reads as TGTGCCACCCAAGCGGGGGGGGCCAACGTCCTGACTTTC.

The chain is built from TRBV6-5 and TRBJ2-7, with TRBD1 matching 7 bases. J gave up 4 bases and V 4 bases, and 10 bases lay outside the gene matches. CDR3 length: 15 amino acids. Germline V gene lookup returns CDR1 MNHEY and CDR2 SVGAGI. The CDR3 DNA is TGTGCCAGCAGTTCCTCCGGGACAGACCAATACGAGCAGTACTTC. It specifies CASSSSGTDQYEQYF.

The chain combines TRBV6-5 with TRBJ1-1, with 7 bases identical to TRBD1. CDR1 and CDR2 (germline): MNHEY, SVGAGI. The CDR3 has 14 amino acids. V lost 6 bases and J lost 3; bases outside the gene matches: 7. For the CDR3, the DNA is TGTGCCAGCAGCCGTACAGGGGCTGACACTGAAGCTTTCTTT. Amino acids: CASSRTGADTEAFF.

The rearrangement links TRBV28 to TRBJ2-7; the match to TRBD1 covers 7 bases. The CDR3 is 15 residues long. Germline V CDR1 and CDR2: MDHEN, SYDVKM. J gave up 1 base and V 7 bases, and 10 bases lay outside the gene matches. DNA of the CDR3: TGTGCCAGCACCCAAGGGGACAGTACGTCCTACGAGCAGTACTTC. It codes for CASTQGDSTSYEQYF.

The chain links TRBV15 to TRBJ1-3, with unresolved D. The CDR3 is made up of 13 amino acids. V was clipped by 0 bases and J by 3 bases, with 3 bases between them. From germline, CDR1 is LNHNV and CDR2 YYDKDF (reference sequence). The CDR3 DNA is TGTGCCACCAGCAGAGATCTTGGAAACACCATATATTTT. Protein: CATSRDLGNTIYF.

This clone was found a few times. The chain recombines TRBV4-3 with TRBJ1-2, with no clear D. This CDR3 has 15 amino acids. Germline V gene sequence: CDR1 LGHNA, CDR2 YSLEER. V was trimmed by 0 bases and J by 8 bases, leaving 16 bases between them. Written as DNA, the CDR3 is TGCGCCAGCAGCCAAGAGGCAAGTGAAGTCAGGGGCTACACCTTC. Its protein is CASSQEASEVRGYTF.

J is TRBJ1-6 and V is TRBV4-3, with D perhaps TRBD1 (5 bases). Germline V gene sequence: CDR1 LGHNA, CDR2 YSLEER. CDR3 length: 16 residues. V lost 4 bases, J lost 7 bases, and 17 bases lay in between. The CDR3 loop is CASSPGSDGWNSPLHF. CDR3 DNA: TGCGCCAGCAGCCCAGGGTCGGATGGATGGAATTCACCCCTCCACTTT.

The rearrangement links TRBV19 to TRBJ1-1; D possibly corresponds to TRBD1 (5 bases). CDR1 is LNHDA and CDR2 is SQIVND in the germline V gene (reference sequence). The CDR3 is 15 residues long. Trimming removed 6 bases from V and 2 bases from J, with 16 bases in between. The DNA of the CDR3 is TGTGCCAGTAGCACGTATACCAGGGTAAACACTGAAGCTTTCTTT. It translates to CASSTYTRVNTEAFF. The complete variable domain, with remaining parts taken from reference TRBV19 and TRBJ1-1, reads DGGITQSPKYLFRKEGQNVTLSCEQNLNHDAMYWYRQDPGQGLRLIYYSQIVNDFQKGDIAEGYSVSREKKESFPLTVTSAQKNPTAFYLCASSTYTRVNTEAFFGQGTRLTVV.

The chain links TRBV5-4 to TRBJ2-1, with 10 bases identical to TRBD1. V shed 3 bases, J shed 3 bases, and the junction held 9 bases outside the gene matches. The length of the CDR3 is 17 residues. From germline, CDR1 is SGHNT and CDR2 YYREEE (reference sequence). DNA of the CDR3: TGTGCCAGCAGCTCAGCACAGGGACAGGGGAACTACAATGAGCAGTTCTTC. Protein product: CASSSAQGQGNYNEQFF.